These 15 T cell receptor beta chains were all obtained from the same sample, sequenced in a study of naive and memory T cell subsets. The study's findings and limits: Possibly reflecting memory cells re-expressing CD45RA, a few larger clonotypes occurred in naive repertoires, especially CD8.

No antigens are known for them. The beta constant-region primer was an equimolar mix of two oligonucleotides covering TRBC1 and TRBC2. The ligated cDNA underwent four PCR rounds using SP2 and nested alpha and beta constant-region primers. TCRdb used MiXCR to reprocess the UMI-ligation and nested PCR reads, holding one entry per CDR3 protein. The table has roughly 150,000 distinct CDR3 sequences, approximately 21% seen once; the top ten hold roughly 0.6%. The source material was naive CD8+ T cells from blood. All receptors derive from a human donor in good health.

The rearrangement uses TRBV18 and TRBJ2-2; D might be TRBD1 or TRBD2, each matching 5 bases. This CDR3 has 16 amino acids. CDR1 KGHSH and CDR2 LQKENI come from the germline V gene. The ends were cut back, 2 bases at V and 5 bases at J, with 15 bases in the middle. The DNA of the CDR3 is TGTGCCAGCTCACCATGGCAGGGCGGAGGTACCGGGGAGCTGTTTTTT. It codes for CASSPWQGGGTGELFF.

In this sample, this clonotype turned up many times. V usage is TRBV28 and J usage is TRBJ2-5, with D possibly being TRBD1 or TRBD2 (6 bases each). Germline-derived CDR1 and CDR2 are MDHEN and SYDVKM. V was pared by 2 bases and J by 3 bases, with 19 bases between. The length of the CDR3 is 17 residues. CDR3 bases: TGTGCCAGCAGTTTAAGGGGCTCGAGGGGGGCCGAAGAGACCCAGTACTTC. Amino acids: CASSLRGSRGAEETQYF.

In DNA, the CDR3 is TGCGCCAGCAGCTTGTGGGTCCGGGAGGACAATGAGCAGTTCTTC. Its translation: CASSLWVREDNEQFF. This chain links TRBV5-1 with TRBJ2-1, with 7 bases aligning to TRBD2. Germline-derived CDR1 and CDR2 are SGHRS and YFSETQ. There are 15 residues in the CDR3. V shed 1 base, J shed 5 bases, and the junction held 6 bases outside the gene matches.

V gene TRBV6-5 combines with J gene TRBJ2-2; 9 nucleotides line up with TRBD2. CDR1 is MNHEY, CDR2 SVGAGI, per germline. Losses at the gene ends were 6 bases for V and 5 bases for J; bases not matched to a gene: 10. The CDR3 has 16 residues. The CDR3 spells CASRPFLAGPTGELFF. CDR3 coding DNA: TGTGCCAGCAGGCCATTTCTAGCGGGGCCAACCGGGGAGCTGTTTTTT.

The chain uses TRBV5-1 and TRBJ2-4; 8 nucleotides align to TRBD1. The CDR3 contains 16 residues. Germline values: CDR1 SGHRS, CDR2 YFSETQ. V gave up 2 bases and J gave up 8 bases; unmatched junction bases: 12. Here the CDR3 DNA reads TGCGCCAGCAGCTTTAGGGGCAGGGGGCTAATAGACATTCAGTACTTC. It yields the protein CASSFRGRGLIDIQYF. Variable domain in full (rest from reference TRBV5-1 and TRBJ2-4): KAGVTQTPRYLIKTRGQQVTLSCSPISGHRSVSWYQQTPGQGLQFLFEYFSETQRNKGNFPGRFSGRQFSNSRSEMNVSTLELGDSALYLCASSFRGRGLIDIQYFGAGTRLSVL.

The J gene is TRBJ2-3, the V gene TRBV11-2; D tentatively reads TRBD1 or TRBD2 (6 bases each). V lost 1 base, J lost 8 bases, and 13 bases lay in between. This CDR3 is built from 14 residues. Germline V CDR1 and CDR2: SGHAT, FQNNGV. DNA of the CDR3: TGTGCCAGCAGCTTAGCGGTACAGGGAGGTACGCAGTATTTT. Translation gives CASSLAVQGGTQYF.

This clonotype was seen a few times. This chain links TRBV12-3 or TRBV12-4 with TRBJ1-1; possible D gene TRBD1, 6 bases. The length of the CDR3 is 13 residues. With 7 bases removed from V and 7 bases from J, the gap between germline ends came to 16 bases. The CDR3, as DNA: TGTGCCAGCACTAGACATGGGGGGCTTGAAGCTTTCTTT. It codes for CASTRHGGLEAFF.

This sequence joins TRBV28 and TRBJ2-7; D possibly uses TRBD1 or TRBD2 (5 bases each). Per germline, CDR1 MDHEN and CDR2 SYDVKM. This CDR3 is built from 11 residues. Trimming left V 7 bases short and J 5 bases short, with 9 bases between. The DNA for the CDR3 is TGTGCCAGCACGGGACCCCACGAGCAGTACTTC. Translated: CASTGPHEQYF.

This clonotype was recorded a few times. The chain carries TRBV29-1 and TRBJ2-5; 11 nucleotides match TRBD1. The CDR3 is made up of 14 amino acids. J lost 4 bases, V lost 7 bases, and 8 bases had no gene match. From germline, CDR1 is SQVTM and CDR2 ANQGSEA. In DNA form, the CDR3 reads TGCAGCGCTGCTGGACAGGGGGCCCGAGAGACCCAGTACTTC. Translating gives CSAAGQGARETQYF.

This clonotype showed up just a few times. CDR3 region: CASSFPFEWGAFF. In DNA, the CDR3 is TGTGCCAGCAGTTTCCCCTTCGAGTGGGGAGCTTTCTTT. The chain employs TRBV28 and TRBJ1-1, with D hard to call. The V and J ends lost 3 bases and 10 bases respectively, with 15 bases between them. The CDR3 spans 13 residues. Germline lookup yields CDR1 MDHEN and CDR2 SYDVKM.

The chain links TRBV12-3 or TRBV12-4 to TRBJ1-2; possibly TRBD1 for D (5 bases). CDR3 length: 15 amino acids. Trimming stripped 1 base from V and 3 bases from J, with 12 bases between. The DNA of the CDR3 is TGTGCCAGCAGTTTAGGGTCTGGAGGGGACTATGGCTACACCTTC. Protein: CASSLGSGGDYGYTF.

The DNA for the CDR3 is TGTGCCAGCAGCTTAGGCATAGGAGGCACTGAAGCTTTCTTT. It codes for CASSLGIGGTEAFF. V is TRBV13 and J is TRBJ1-1, with no clear D. The CDR3 has 14 residues. Trimming stripped 0 bases from V and 4 bases from J, with 9 bases between. The germline CDR1 and CDR2 sequences are PRHDT and FYEKMQ (reference sequence).

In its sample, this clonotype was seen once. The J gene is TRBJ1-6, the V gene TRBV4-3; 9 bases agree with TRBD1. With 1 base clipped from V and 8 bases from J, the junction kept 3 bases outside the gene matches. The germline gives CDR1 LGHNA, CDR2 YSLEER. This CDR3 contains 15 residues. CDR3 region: CASSQAGTGYSPLHF. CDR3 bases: TGCGCCAGCAGCCAAGCCGGGACAGGGTATTCACCCCTCCACTTT.

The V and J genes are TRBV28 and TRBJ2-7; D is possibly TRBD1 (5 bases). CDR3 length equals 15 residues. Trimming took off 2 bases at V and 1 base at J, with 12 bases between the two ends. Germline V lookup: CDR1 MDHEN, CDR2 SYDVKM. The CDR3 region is CASSLGSGISYEQYF. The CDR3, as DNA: TGTGCCAGCAGTTTAGGGTCAGGGATTTCCTACGAGCAGTACTTC.

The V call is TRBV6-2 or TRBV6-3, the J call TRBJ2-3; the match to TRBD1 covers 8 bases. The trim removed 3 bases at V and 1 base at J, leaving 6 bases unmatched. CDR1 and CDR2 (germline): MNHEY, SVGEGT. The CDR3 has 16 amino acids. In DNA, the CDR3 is TGTGCCAGCAGTTATCCACCGGGACAGGGCACAGATACGCAGTATTTT. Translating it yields CASSYPPGQGTDTQYF.